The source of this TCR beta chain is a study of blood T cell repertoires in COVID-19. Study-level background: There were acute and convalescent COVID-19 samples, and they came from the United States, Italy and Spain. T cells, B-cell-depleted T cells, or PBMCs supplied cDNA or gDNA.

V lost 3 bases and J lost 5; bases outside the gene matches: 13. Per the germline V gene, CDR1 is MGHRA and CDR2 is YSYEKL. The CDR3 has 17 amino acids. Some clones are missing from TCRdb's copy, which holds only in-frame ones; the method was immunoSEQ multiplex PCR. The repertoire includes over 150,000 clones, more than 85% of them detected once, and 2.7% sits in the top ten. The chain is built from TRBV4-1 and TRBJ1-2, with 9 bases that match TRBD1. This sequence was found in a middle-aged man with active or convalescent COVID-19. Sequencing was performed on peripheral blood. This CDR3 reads CASSHILPRDRDYGYTF. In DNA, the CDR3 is TGCGCCAGCAGCCACATACTACCCCGGGACAGGGATTATGGCTACACCTTC.